This T cell receptor (beta chain) was documented in a study of cytomegalovirus exposure and HLA in healthy donors. Looking at the study overall: Earlier results showed 117 million unique TCR beta sequences derived from 150 million to 200 million T cells. Overall study findings and caveats: Reported results showed that the classifier diagnosed cytomegalovirus status with high specificity and sensitivity. A few V segments could not be told apart, such as TRBV6-2 and TRBV6-3, and were left out.

The PCR had 60 Vbeta and 13 Jbeta primers. Sequencing was performed with immunoSEQ multiplex PCR; in TCRdb, only in-frame clones are kept and a portion is missing. Altogether some 180,000 clones are present, 70% to 85% being singletons, with the ten largest covering roughly 1.4%. Comments on this clone: Its antigen is still unknown.

CDR3 length: 13 amino acids. Trimming removed 6 bases at V and 4 bases at J, with 11 bases between. The germline V gene has CDR1 KGHSH and CDR2 LQKENI. This rearrangement joins TRBV18 to TRBJ2-3; D remains ambiguous. Sequencing was done on a sample of PBMCs. The source of this sequence is a man aged 18 to 35 in good health and CMV-seronegative. The CDR3 spells CASSLARSDTQYF. The CDR3 DNA reads as TGTGCCAGCTCGCTTGCTAGGTCAGATACGCAGTATTTT.